A selection of T cell receptor beta chains follows, all from one sample in a study of T cell responses to AZD1222 COVID-19 vaccine. Measured with immunoSEQ multiplex PCR; TCRdb has only the in-frame clones, and not every one. The repertoire holds 180,000 or so clones, with 90% to 95% as singletons. This material consisted of peripheral blood, taken 28 days after the second AZD1222 dose. The receptors originated from an adult who received the AZD1222 COVID-19 vaccine. Both conserved end residues are part of each CDR3. The order of the fields is clone size, D gene, V gene, J gene, CDR3 DNA, CDR3 protein. A D gene is named only where the DNA matches it firmly. Rows may omit the clone size; those that give it use once, few, many or a size class.

>-|-|TRBV24-1|TRBJ2-3
TGTGCCACCAGTGACTCGACAGCAGATACGCAGTATTTT
CATSDSTADTQYF
>-|-|TRBV12-3/TRBV12-4|TRBJ1-2
TGTGCCAGTAGAGGAGCCTATGGCTACACCTTC
CASRGAYGYTF
>-|-|TRBV11-3|TRBJ2-2
TGTGCCAGCAGCTTATCCGGAAAGGGGGGGAAAAACACCGGGGAGCTGTTTTTT
CASSLSGKGGKNTGELFF
>-|-|TRBV9|TRBJ1-4
TGTGCCAGCAGCGCTTACCCCTATGGGGAAAAACTGTTTTTT
CASSAYPYGEKLFF
>-|-|TRBV30|TRBJ1-3
TGTGCCTGGGCCTCTGGAAACACCATATATTTT
CAWASGNTIYF
>-|TRBD1|TRBV6-5|TRBJ2-1
TGTGCCAGCACCCACGGGACAGGGGGCAGCTATGAGCAGTTCTTC
CASTHGTGGSYEQFF
>few|TRBD2|TRBV6-5|TRBJ2-7
TGTGCCAGCAGTTACAAGGGACTAGCGGGATCCGAGCAGTACTTC
CASSYKGLAGSEQYF
>-|TRBD1|TRBV4-3|TRBJ1-1
TGCGCCAGCAGCCAATTAGGGACAGGGACTGAAGCTTTCTTT
CASSQLGTGTEAFF
>-|TRBD2|TRBV18|TRBJ2-7
TGTGCCAGCTCACCACGACTAGCGGGAGGACCCAATTCCTACGAGCAGTACTTC
CASSPRLAGGPNSYEQYF
>-|TRBD2|TRBV10-2|TRBJ2-3
TGCGCCAGCAGTGGGAGCGGGGGCACAGATACGCAGTATTTT
CASSGSGGTDTQYF
>-|TRBD1|TRBV7-2|TRBJ1-2
TGTGCCAGCAGCTTAGAGGGGGCGGGCTATGGCTACACCTTC
CASSLEGAGYGYTF
>-|-|TRBV29-1|TRBJ1-5
TGCAGCGTTGGTGGAGCTCGCAATCAGCCCCAGCATTTT
CSVGGARNQPQHF
>-|TRBD2|TRBV5-1|TRBJ2-7
TGCGCCAGCAGCTTTAGCGGGGACTTGTACGAGCAGTACTTC
CASSFSGDLYEQYF
>-|TRBD1|TRBV27|TRBJ2-7
TGTGCCAGCAGGAGGGACAGGGCCTCCTACGAGCAGTACTTC
CASRRDRASYEQYF
>-|-|TRBV19|TRBJ1-1
TGTGCCAGTAGTATAGAAACACCCCGGAGGGAAGCTTTCTTT
CASSIETPRREAFF
>-|-|TRBV7-9|TRBJ1-5
TGTGCCAGCCAGGGAGATAGCAATCAGCCCCAGCATTTT
CASQGDSNQPQHF
>-|-|TRBV3-1/TRBV3-2|TRBJ1-1
TGTGCCAGCAGCCAAGATGTCGGGACTCCGGCTTTCTTT
CASSQDVGTPAFF
>-|-|TRBV5-5|TRBJ1-5
TGTGCCAGCGGGGAGGGGTTTAGCAATCAGCCCCAGCATTTT
CASGEGFSNQPQHF
>-|-|TRBV6-2/TRBV6-3|TRBJ2-1
TGTGCCAGCAGTGCTCTGGGGTCCTACAATGAGCAGTTCTTC
CASSALGSYNEQFF
>-|TRBD2|TRBV3-1/TRBV3-2|TRBJ2-2
TGTGCCAGCAGCCGCCCGGGACTAGCGACGACCGGGGAGCTGTTTTTT
CASSRPGLATTGELFF
>-|-|TRBV6-5|TRBJ1-2
TGTGCCAGCAGCAGCTTTCCCTTCTATGGCTACACCTTC
CASSSFPFYGYTF
>-|TRBD1|TRBV6-6|TRBJ1-5
TGTGCCAGCAGTTATGGGACAGAGGGGGTCAATCAGCCCCAGCATTTT
CASSYGTEGVNQPQHF
>-|-|TRBV29-1|TRBJ2-1
TGCAGCGGGGGGCTTCGGGGAGGTGAGCAGTTCTTC
CSGGLRGGEQFF
>-|TRBD1|TRBV19|TRBJ2-7
TGTGCCAGTAGTATAGTGGGAAACAGGGGGAAGGGCTACGAGCAGTACTTC
CASSIVGNRGKGYEQYF
>-|-|TRBV5-1|TRBJ2-7
TGCGCCAGCAGCCCTCGTAGTACGGGGCCTTCCTACGAGCAGTACTTC
CASSPRSTGPSYEQYF
>-|TRBD1|TRBV18|TRBJ1-4
TGTGCCAGCTCCCGGGACAGGGGTAATAATGAAAAACTGTTTTTT
CASSRDRGNNEKLFF
>-|-|TRBV2|TRBJ1-1
TGTGCCAGCACCGCCAGGGAGGGAATGAACACTGAAGCTTTCTTT
CASTAREGMNTEAFF
>-|-|TRBV4-2|TRBJ2-7
TGTGCCAGCAGCTATACGGACATCCAGGGTCCCCAATCCTACGAGCAGTACTTC
CASSYTDIQGPQSYEQYF
>-|-|TRBV19|TRBJ1-5
TGTGCCAGTAGTCGACAGGAAGATCAGCCCCAGCATTTT
CASSRQEDQPQHF
>-|-|TRBV6-2/TRBV6-3|TRBJ1-4
TGTGCCAGCAGTTACTCCGTCGGGACACCGAATGAAAAACTGTTTTTT
CASSYSVGTPNEKLFF
>-|-|TRBV19|TRBJ2-7
TGTGCCAGTAGTATGGGTCAGGGTATAAGCGAGCAGTACTTC
CASSMGQGISEQYF
>-|-|TRBV9|TRBJ2-1
TGTGCCAGCAGCGTAGGTATAGGCTACAATGAGCAGTTCTTC
CASSVGIGYNEQFF
>-|TRBD2|TRBV6-5|TRBJ2-7
TGTGCCAGCAGTTACCGAAGGGACTACCCCTACGAGCAGTACTTC
CASSYRRDYPYEQYF
>once|-|TRBV3-1/TRBV3-2|TRBJ1-2
TGTGCCAGCAGCCAAGATTTCCAGAGAGAATATGGCTACACCTTC
CASSQDFQREYGYTF
>few|-|TRBV18|TRBJ1-5
TGTGCCAGCTCCCCGGGACAACGCAATCAGCCCCAGCATTTT
CASSPGQRNQPQHF
>-|-|TRBV18|TRBJ2-7
TGTGCCAGCTCGGCCGGGACGGTTACCTACGAGCAGTACTTC
CASSAGTVTYEQYF
>-|-|TRBV15|TRBJ2-1
TGTGCCACCAGCAGAGGGGGAGCGAACACGTACAATGAGCAGTTCTTC
CATSRGGANTYNEQFF
>few|TRBD1|TRBV4-1|TRBJ2-5
TGCGCCAGCAGCCTATACGACAGGGGGCGACAAGAGACCCAGTACTTC
CASSLYDRGRQETQYF
>-|TRBD2|TRBV5-1|TRBJ2-3
TGCGCCAGCAGCGCGGTACTAGCGGGGACATACACAGATACGCAGTATTTT
CASSAVLAGTYTDTQYF
>-|TRBD2|TRBV5-1|TRBJ2-1
TGCGCCAGCAGCGAAAGCAAACTAGCGGGAGTCTACAATGAGCAGTTCTTC
CASSESKLAGVYNEQFF
>-|-|TRBV2|TRBJ2-1
TGTGCCAGCAGTGGGGGCGGAGGGGTCTCCTACAATGAGCAGTTCTTC
CASSGGGGVSYNEQFF
>-|-|TRBV6-5|TRBJ1-5
TGTGCCAGCATGTCAAGGAGGGGTGGTCAGCCCCAGCATTTT
CASMSRRGGQPQHF
>-|TRBD1|TRBV4-1|TRBJ2-1
TGCGCCAGCAGCCAGGACAGGGAGACTGAGCAGTTCTTC
CASSQDRETEQFF
>-|-|TRBV7-9|TRBJ1-3
TGTGCCAGCAGCTTAACGACAGCGAGCTCTGGAAACACCATATATTTT
CASSLTTASSGNTIYF
>-|-|TRBV7-2|TRBJ2-2
TGTGCCAGCAGCTTGTGGGGTCGGACCGGGGAGCTGTTTTTT
CASSLWGRTGELFF
>-|-|TRBV25-1|TRBJ1-1
TGTGCCAGCAGTTCCCGGTCGGGAACAGGGAGCACTGAAGCTTTCTTT
CASSSRSGTGSTEAFF
>-|TRBD1|TRBV29-1|TRBJ1-1
TGCAGCGTTGACGGGCAGGGGGGATTTTCGAACACTGAAGCTTTCTTT
CSVDGQGGFSNTEAFF
>-|-|TRBV18|TRBJ2-5
TGTGCCAGCTCACCGGTGGAGGTGGGGCTTGGGGAGACCCAGTACTTC
CASSPVEVGLGETQYF
>-|TRBD1|TRBV5-4|TRBJ1-1
TGTGCCAGCAGCCGTACCGGGACAGGAAACACTGAAGCTTTCTTT
CASSRTGTGNTEAFF
>-|-|TRBV30|TRBJ2-7
TGTGCCTGGAGTGGGAGTGGAAATCCCTACGAGCAGTACTTC
CAWSGSGNPYEQYF
>-|-|TRBV2|TRBJ1-4
TGTGCCAGCAAAGGCACCGTCGCAACTAATGAAAAACTGTTTTTT
CASKGTVATNEKLFF
>few|-|TRBV10-3|TRBJ2-5
TGTGCCATCAGTGAGACAGGGCAGAGAGAGACCCAGTACTTC
CAISETGQRETQYF
>-|-|TRBV4-1|TRBJ1-2
TGCGCCAGCAGCCTCGGGGGGAACTATGGCTACACCTTC
CASSLGGNYGYTF
>-|-|TRBV6-6|TRBJ1-3
TGTGCCAGCAGTTACCTCGCTTCTGGAAACACCATATATTTT
CASSYLASGNTIYF
>-|-|TRBV5-1|TRBJ1-6
TGCGCCAGCAGCGACTCCTATAATTCACCCCTCCACTTT
CASSDSYNSPLHF
>once|-|TRBV5-6|TRBJ2-5
TGTGCCAGCAGCTCGGCCTCCCCCCAAGAGACCCAGTACTTC
CASSSASPQETQYF
>-|TRBD1|TRBV19|TRBJ1-6
TGTGCCAGTAGTATGGACAGGAGGGTCCATAATTCACCCCTCCACTTT
CASSMDRRVHNSPLHF
>-|TRBD2|TRBV10-3|TRBJ2-2
TGTGCCATCAGTGAGTTTGGACTAGCGCTGCAAACCGGGGAGCTGTTTTTT
CAISEFGLALQTGELFF
>-|-|TRBV9|TRBJ2-5
TGTGCCAGCAGCGGCCTTGCCGGGACTCCGGAGACCCAGTACTTC
CASSGLAGTPETQYF
>once|-|TRBV5-8|TRBJ1-5
TGTGCCAGCAGCGTCGGACCTAATCAGCCCCAGCATTTT
CASSVGPNQPQHF